The next 9 T cell receptor beta chains were all read from a single sample in a study of T-cell reconstitution after alpha-beta-depleted transplantation in children. Molecular barcoding with unique molecular identifiers was used for the TCRbeta library. TCRdb itself ran the PCR reads through MiXCR, one entry per CDR3 protein. The sample consists of around 530,000 distinct CDR3 sequences, 30% to 35% of them appearing once. Sequences were derived from PBMCs from the stem cell graft donor, sampled from the stem cell graft. The origin of the receptors is a human donor who donated a stem cell graft to a child with aplastic anemia.

CDR3 protein: CASSFGLAGPHLVNEQFF. In nucleotides, the CDR3 is TGTGCCAGCAGCTTCGGACTAGCGGGGCCCCATCTAGTGAATGAGCAGTTCTTC. V usage is TRBV5-4 and J usage is TRBJ2-1; 12 positions match TRBD2. Germline assignment: CDR1 SGHNT and CDR2 YYREEE (reference sequence). V lost 2 bases to trimming and J lost 7 bases; unmatched junction nucleotides: 13. The CDR3 extends over 18 amino acids.

The sample holds a few counts of this clonotype. The CDR3 bases are TGTGCCAGCAGCGCGGGAGGGGGACGTCGCAATCAGCCCCAGCATTTT. Translated, it gives CASSAGGGRRNQPQHF. The V call is TRBV13, the J call TRBJ1-5; D is perhaps TRBD1 (6 bases). This CDR3 has 16 amino acids. The V gene's germline CDR1 is PRHDT and CDR2 FYEKMQ (reference sequence). The germline V and J ends were trimmed by 5 bases and 2 bases, with 16 bases remaining between them.

This clonotype turned up a few times. The chain uses TRBV5-1 and TRBJ2-2; 9 bases fit TRBD2. Germline V gene lookup returns CDR1 SGHRS and CDR2 YFSETQ. J lost 4 bases, V lost 4 bases, and 5 bases had no gene match. The CDR3 runs to 15 residues. The CDR3 DNA follows: TGCGCCAGCAGCCACGGGACTAGCTCCACCGGGGAGCTGTTTTTT. This codes for CASSHGTSSTGELFF.

This clonotype was counted between two and nine times. The rearrangement joins TRBV29-1 to TRBJ2-7, with D possibly being TRBD2 (5 bases). Trimming removed 6 bases from V and 0 bases from J, with 6 bases in between. This CDR3 has 11 residues. CDR1 and CDR2 (germline): SQVTM, ANQGSEA. The CDR3 sequence: CSVGDSYEQYV. The DNA for the CDR3 is TGCAGCGTCGGGGACTCCTACGAGCAGTACGTC.

This clonotype appeared a few times. This chain links TRBV5-1 with TRBJ2-3; 14 bases are a match to TRBD2. The CDR3 totals 15 residues. CDR1 is SGHRS and CDR2 is YFSETQ in the germline V gene. J gave up 5 bases and V 4 bases, and 3 bases lay outside the gene matches. The CDR3 DNA is TGCGCCAGCAGCACAGGACTAGCGGGAGGAGATACGCAGTATTTT. This codes for CASSTGLAGGDTQYF.

The rearrangement links TRBV12-3 or TRBV12-4 to TRBJ1-3; D remains unclear. This CDR3 spans 10 amino acids. Trimming pared 8 bases from V and 5 bases from J, leaving 4 bases between. The CDR3: CASDRNTIYF. CDR3 nucleotide sequence: TGTGCCAGCGACAGAAACACCATATATTTT.

The V gene is TRBV10-3, the J gene TRBJ2-3, with D possibly called TRBD1 or TRBD2 (5 bases each). The V and J ends lost 6 bases and 1 base respectively, with 11 bases between them. The CDR3 is 14 amino acids. In germline, CDR1 is ENHRY, CDR2 SYGVKD. CDR3 residues: CAIRGDPGTDTQYF. CDR3 sequence (DNA): TGTGCCATCAGAGGGGACCCTGGCACAGATACGCAGTATTTT.

This clonotype was detected a few times. The chain has TRBV27 and TRBJ2-7; D might be TRBD1 or TRBD2, each matching 5 bases. CDR1 and CDR2 from the germline V gene are MNHEY and SMNVEV (reference sequence). CDR3 length equals 16 residues. V gave up 2 bases and J gave up 5 bases, with 19 bases separating them. In DNA, the CDR3 is TGTGCCAGCAGTTTACTGGGACCCAGAGAGACCCACGAGCAGTACTTC. Its protein is CASSLLGPRETHEQYF.

The rearrangement joins TRBV5-1 to TRBJ2-2; no clear D gene. V shed 0 bases and J shed 5 bases, with 11 bases lying between them. Looked up from germline, CDR1 is SGHRS and CDR2 is YFSETQ. This CDR3 is 15 amino acids long. CDR3 amino acids: CASSLDRRPTGELFF. CDR3 sequence (DNA): TGCGCCAGCAGCTTGGATCGCAGACCGACCGGGGAGCTGTTTTTT. The variable domain in full, with the rest retrieved from reference TRBV5-1 and TRBJ2-2, is KAGVTQTPRYLIKTRGQQVTLSCSPISGHRSVSWYQQTPGQGLQFLFEYFSETQRNKGNFPGRFSGRQFSNSRSEMNVSTLELGDSALYLCASSLDRRPTGELFFGEGSRLTVL.